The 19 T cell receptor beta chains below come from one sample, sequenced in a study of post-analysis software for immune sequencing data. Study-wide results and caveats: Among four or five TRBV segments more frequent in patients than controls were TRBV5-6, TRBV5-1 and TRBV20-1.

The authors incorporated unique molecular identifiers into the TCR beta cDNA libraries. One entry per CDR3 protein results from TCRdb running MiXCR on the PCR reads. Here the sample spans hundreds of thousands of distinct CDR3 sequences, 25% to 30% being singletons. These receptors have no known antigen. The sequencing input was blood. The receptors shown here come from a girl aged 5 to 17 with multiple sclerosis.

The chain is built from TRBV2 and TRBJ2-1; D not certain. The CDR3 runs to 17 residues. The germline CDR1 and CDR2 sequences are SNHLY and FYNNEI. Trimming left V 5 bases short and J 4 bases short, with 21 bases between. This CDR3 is CASSPRNPGVVYNEQFF. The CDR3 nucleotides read TGTGCCAGCAGTCCCCGAAATCCCGGTGTGGTATACAATGAGCAGTTCTTC. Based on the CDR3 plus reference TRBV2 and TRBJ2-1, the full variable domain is EPEVTQTPSHQVTQMGQEVILRCVPISNHLYFYWYRQILGQKVEFLVSFYNNEISEKSEIFDDQFSVERPDGSNFTLKIRSTKLEDSAMYFCASSPRNPGVVYNEQFFGPGTRLTVL.

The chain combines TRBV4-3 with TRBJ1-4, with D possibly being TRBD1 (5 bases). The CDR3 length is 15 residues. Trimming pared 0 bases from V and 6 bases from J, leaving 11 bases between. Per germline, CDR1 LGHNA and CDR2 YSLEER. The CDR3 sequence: CASSQERQIYEKLFF. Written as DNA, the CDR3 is TGCGCCAGCAGCCAAGAACGACAGATATATGAAAAACTGTTTTTT.

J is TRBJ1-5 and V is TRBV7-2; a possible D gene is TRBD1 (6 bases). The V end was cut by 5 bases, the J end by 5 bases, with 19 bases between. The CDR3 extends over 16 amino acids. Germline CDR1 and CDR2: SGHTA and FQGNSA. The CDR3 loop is CASSPRTGLTDQPQHF. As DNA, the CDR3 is TGTGCCAGCAGCCCACGCACAGGGCTGACCGATCAGCCCCAGCATTTT.

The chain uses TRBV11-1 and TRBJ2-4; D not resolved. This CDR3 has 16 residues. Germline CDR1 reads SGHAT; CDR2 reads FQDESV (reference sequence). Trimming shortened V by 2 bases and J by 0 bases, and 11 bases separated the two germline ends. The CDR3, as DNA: TGTGCCAGCAGCTTAAGTCCCACTTTAGCCAAAAACATTCAGTACTTC. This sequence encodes CASSLSPTLAKNIQYF.

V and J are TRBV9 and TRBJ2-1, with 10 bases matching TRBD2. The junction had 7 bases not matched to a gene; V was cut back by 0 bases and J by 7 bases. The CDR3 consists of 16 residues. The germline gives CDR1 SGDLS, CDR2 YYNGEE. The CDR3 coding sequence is TGTGCCAGCAGCGTAGCGCTAGCGGGAGTTGAGAATGAGCAGTTCTTC. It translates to CASSVALAGVENEQFF.

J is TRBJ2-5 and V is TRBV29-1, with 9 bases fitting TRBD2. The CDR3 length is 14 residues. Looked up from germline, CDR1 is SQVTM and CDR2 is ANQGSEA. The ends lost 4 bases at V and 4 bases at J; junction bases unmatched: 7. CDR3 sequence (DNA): TGCAGCGTTGTGTTAGCGGGAGTGGGAGAGACCCAGTACTTC. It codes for CSVVLAGVGETQYF.

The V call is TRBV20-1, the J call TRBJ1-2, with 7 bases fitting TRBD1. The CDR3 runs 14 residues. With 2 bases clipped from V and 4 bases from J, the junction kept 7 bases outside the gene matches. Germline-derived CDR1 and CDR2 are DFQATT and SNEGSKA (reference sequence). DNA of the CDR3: TGCAGTGCTAGACTAATCGGGACAGTCTATGGCTACACCTTC. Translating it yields CSARLIGTVYGYTF.

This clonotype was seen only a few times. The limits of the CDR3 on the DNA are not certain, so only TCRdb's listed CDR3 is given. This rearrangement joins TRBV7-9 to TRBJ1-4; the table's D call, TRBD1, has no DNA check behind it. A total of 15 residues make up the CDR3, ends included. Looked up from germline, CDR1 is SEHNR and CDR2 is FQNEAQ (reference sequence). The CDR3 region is CASSVGQGSNEKPFF.

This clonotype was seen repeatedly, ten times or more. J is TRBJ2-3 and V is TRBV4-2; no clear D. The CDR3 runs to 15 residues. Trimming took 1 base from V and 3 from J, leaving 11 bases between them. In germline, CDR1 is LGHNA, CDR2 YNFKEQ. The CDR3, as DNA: TGTGCCAGCAGCCAAGTCGCAGACGATACAGATACGCAGTATTTT. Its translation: CASSQVADDTDTQYF.

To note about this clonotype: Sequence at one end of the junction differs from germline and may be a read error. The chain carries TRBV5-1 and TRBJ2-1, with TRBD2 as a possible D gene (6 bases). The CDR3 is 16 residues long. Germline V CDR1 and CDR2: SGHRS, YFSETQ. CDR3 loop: CASSWGVGLAQNERFF. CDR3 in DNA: TGCGCCAGCAGCTGGGGAGTGGGGCTAGCGCAGAATGAGCGGTTCTTC.

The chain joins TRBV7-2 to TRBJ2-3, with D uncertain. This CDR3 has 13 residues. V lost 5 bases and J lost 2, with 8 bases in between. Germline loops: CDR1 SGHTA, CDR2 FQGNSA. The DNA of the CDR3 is TGTGCCAGCAGCCCCTGGAACACAGATACGCAGTATTTT. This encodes CASSPWNTDTQYF.

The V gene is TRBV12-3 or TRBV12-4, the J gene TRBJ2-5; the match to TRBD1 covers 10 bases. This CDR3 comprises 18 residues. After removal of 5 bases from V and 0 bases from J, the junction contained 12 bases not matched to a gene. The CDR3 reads CASSLRTGGISYQETQYF. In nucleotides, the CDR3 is TGTGCCAGCAGTCTCCGGACAGGGGGAATCTCGTACCAAGAGACCCAGTACTTC.

CDR3 sequence reads: CASSSRPPGTRVLTF. CDR3 bases: TGTGCCAGCAGTTCCCGGCCCCCGGGAACACGCGTCCTGACTTTC. The V call is TRBV28, the J call TRBJ2-6; perhaps TRBD2 as D (5 bases). The V end was cut by 4 bases, the J end by 12 bases, with 19 bases between. This CDR3 is built from 15 residues. Per the germline V gene, CDR1 is MDHEN and CDR2 is SYDVKM.

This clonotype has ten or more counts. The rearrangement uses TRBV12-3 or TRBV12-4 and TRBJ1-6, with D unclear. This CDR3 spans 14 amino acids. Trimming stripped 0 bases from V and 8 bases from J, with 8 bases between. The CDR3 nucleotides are TGTGCCAGCAGTTTAGCGCTAAGCGATTCACCCCTCCACTTT. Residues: CASSLALSDSPLHF.

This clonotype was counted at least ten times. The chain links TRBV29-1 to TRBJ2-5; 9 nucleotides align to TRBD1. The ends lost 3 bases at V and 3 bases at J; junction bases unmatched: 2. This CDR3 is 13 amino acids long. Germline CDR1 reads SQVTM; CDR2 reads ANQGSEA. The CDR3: CSVETGGEETQYF. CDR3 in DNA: TGCAGCGTTGAGACAGGGGGTGAAGAGACCCAGTACTTC. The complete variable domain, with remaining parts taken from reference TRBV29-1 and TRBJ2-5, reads SAVISQKPSRDICQRGTSLTIQCQVDSQVTMMFWYRQQPGQSLTLIATANQGSEATYESGFVIDKFPISRPNLTFSTLTVSNMSPEDSSIYLCSVETGGEETQYFGPGTRLLVL.

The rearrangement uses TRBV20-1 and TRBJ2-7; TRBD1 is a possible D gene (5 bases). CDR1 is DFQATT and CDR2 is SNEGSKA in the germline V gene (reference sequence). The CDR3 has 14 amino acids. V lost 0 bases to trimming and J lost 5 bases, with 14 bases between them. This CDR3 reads CSARDYKGLDEQYF. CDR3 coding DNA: TGCAGTGCTAGAGATTATAAGGGGCTGGACGAGCAGTACTTC.

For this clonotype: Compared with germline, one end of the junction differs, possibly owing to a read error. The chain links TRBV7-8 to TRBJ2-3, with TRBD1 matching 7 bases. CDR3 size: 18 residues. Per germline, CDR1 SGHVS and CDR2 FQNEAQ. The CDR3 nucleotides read TGTGCCAGCAGTTTAGTCTACTCCACAGGGGACGGTACAGATACGCAGTATTTT. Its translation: CASSLVYSTGDGTDTQYF. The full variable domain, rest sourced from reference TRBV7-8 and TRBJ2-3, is GAGVSQSPRYKVAKRGQDVALRCDPISGHVSLFWYQQALGQGPEFLTYFQNEAQLDKSGLPSDRFFAERPEGSVSTLKIQRTQQEDSAVYLCASSLVYSTGDGTDTQYFGPGTRLTVL.

In DNA, the CDR3 is TGTGCCAGCAGTTCGGCAGGGGGTCACGAGCAGTACTTC. Amino acid sequence: CASSSAGGHEQYF. This chain links TRBV6-2 or TRBV6-3 with TRBJ2-7; 7 nucleotides line up with TRBD1. After removal of 4 bases from V and 5 bases from J, the junction contained 5 bases not matched to a gene. The CDR3 runs to 13 residues. CDR1 and CDR2 from the germline V gene are MNHEY and SVGEGT.

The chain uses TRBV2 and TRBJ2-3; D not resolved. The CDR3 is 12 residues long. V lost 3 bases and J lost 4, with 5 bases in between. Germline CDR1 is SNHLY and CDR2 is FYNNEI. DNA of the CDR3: TGTGCCAGCAGTGAGATAGCAGATACGCAGTATTTT. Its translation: CASSEIADTQYF.